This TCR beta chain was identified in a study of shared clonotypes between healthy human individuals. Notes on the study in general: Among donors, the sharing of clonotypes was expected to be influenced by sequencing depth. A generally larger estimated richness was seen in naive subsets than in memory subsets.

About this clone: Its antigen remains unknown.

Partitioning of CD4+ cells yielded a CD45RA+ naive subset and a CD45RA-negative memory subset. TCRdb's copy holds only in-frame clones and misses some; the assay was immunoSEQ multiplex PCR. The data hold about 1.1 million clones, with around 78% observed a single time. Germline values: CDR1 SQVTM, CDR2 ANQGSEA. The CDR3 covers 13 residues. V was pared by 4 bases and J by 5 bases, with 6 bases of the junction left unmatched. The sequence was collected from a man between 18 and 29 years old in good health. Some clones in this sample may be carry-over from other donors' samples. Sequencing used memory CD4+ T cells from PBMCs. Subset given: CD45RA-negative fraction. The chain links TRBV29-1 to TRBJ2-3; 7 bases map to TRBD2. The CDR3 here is CSVGGGLGDTQYF. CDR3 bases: TGCAGCGTTGGCGGGGGACTCGGAGATACGCAGTATTTT.